The table lists the clone carrying this T cell receptor (beta chain) with a count of one. The germline V gene encodes CDR1 MDHEN and CDR2 SYDVKM. The CDR3 consists of 17 residues. V trimming: 0 bases; J trimming: 3 bases; junction bases outside the gene matches: 11. The source of the sample is a study of blood T cell repertoires in COVID-19. Study details: The United States, Italy and Spain provided the acute and convalescent COVID-19 samples. PBMCs, B-cell-depleted T cells, or T cells provided the cDNA or gDNA that made up the material.

Authors' data handling: For nucleated cells, counts were estimated from reference gene primer amplification. Assay: immunoSEQ multiplex PCR; the TCRdb copy retains only in-frame clones and omits some. V and J calls and clone size are those listed in that table; D and trimming were worked out from the DNA. The sample gives over 90,000 clones, roughly 87% of which show up once; about 6.3% is in the top ten. The sample taken for sequencing was peripheral blood. The receptor was derived from a human donor in a cohort sampled during active COVID-19. The chain employs TRBV28 and TRBJ2-7; 7 nucleotides align to TRBD2. The CDR3 DNA sequence: TGTGCCAGCAGTTTATGGGGGGGTGGGACTACACTCTACGAGCAGTACTTC. It translates to CASSLWGGGTTLYEQYF.